Below are 6 T cell receptor beta chains sequenced from a single sample in a study of T cell changes during pregnancy in multiple sclerosis. Using immunoSEQ multiplex PCR, the repertoire was profiled, and TCRdb retains in-frame clones only, with some absent. The table records roughly 110,000 clones, around 92% of them present only once. The sequencing used peripheral blood, collected in the third trimester of pregnancy. The receptors shown here come from a female donor in good health, enrolled as a control in a pregnancy study.

V usage is TRBV4-3 and J usage is TRBJ1-3; 7 bases match TRBD1. The germline gives CDR1 LGHNA, CDR2 YSLEER. The CDR3 has 15 residues. The trim removed 8 bases at V and 1 base at J, leaving 8 bases unmatched. CDR3 loop: CASGQERSSGNTIYF. DNA of the CDR3: TGCGCCAGCGGACAGGAGAGGAGTTCTGGAAACACCATATATTTT.

The rearrangement uses TRBV19 and TRBJ2-7; no firm D call. V was cut by 4 bases and J by 2 bases, with 9 bases left in between. The germline V gene encodes CDR1 LNHDA and CDR2 SQIVND (reference sequence). The CDR3 covers 13 residues. The CDR3 sequence: CASSKDRAYEQYF. CDR3 nucleotides: TGTGCCAGTAGTAAAGACCGAGCCTACGAGCAGTACTTC.

The CDR3 DNA reads as TGCGCCAGCAGCTGGACAGGGACTTCCTACGAGCAGTACTTC. Its translation: CASSWTGTSYEQYF. V and J are TRBV5-1 and TRBJ2-7; TRBD1 matches 8 bases. The V and J ends lost 3 bases and 1 base, in that order; junction bases with no gene match: 3. The germline V gene encodes CDR1 SGHRS and CDR2 YFSETQ. The CDR3 covers 14 residues.

This clone was seen only once. The junction departs from the called germline gene at one end, perhaps through a read error. V is TRBV7-7 and J is TRBJ2-3, with 8 bases fitting TRBD1. The CDR3 loop spans 14 amino acids. From germline, CDR1 is SSHAT and CDR2 FNYEAQ (reference sequence). The chain's CDR3 is CASSPGTGLATQYF. The CDR3 nucleotides read TGTGCTAGCAGCCCCGGGACAGGTTTGGCTACGCAGTATTTT.

The chain recombines TRBV7-2 with TRBJ1-1; D is uncertain. The CDR3 runs 16 residues. The V and J ends lost 1 base and 0 bases respectively, with 12 bases between them. The V gene's germline CDR1 is SGHTA and CDR2 FQGNSA. In nucleotides, the CDR3 is TGTGCCAGCAGCTTAGTGAGGGCGGGGTTGAACACTGAAGCTTTCTTT. Protein sequence: CASSLVRAGLNTEAFF.

This chain links TRBV6-6 with TRBJ1-1; D is unresolved. Germline V gives CDR1 MNHNY, CDR2 SVGAGI (reference sequence). The CDR3 runs to 14 residues. V lost 5 bases and J 1 base, leaving 11 bases between the germline ends. The CDR3 DNA is TGTGCCAGCAGTCAAGGGAGTCGGAACACTGAAGCTTTCTTT. It translates to CASSQGSRNTEAFF.